A single count supports the clone carrying this T cell receptor (beta chain). Antigen specificity is unknown. Vbeta (60) and Jbeta (13) primers were used in the PCR. Profiled with immunoSEQ multiplex PCR; TCRdb holds only in-frame clones, not every one. The top ten hold approximately 10% of the sample, which has under 250,000 clones, around 86% seen once. This entry belongs to a study of cytomegalovirus exposure and HLA in healthy donors. Study-level findings and limits: When the data were analyzed later, several of the most significant clusters appeared to be linked to common viral pathogens. The study recorded some 160 TCR beta chains that were cytomegalovirus-associated. As a later analysis showed, a missense DCLRE1C variant was linked to trimming of TCR beta V- and J-genes.

Germline assignment: CDR1 MNHNY and CDR2 SVGAGI (reference sequence). This CDR3 comprises 12 residues. The ends were cut back, 10 bases at V and 2 bases at J, with 11 bases in the middle. This clonotype was sampled from a woman aged 50 to 60 in good health and CMV-seropositive. Sample: PBMCs. The chain couples TRBV6-6 to TRBJ1-2; TRBD1 might be the D (6 bases). CDR3 region: CATRQVNYGYTF. CDR3 sequence (DNA): TGTGCCACTCGACAGGTGAACTATGGCTACACCTTC.